The next 19 T cell receptor beta chains were all read from a single sample in a study of Ad26.COV2.S vaccination and SARS-CoV-2 variants (dated by TCRdb to about 2021). The library relied on the immunoSEQ multiplex PCR assay. This immuneACCESS table, as held by TCRdb, lists in-frame sequences with V and J called but not all clones. Of the missing ones, under half trace to an unresolved V gene in checked studies; the others have no known cause. The sample contains 300,000 to 500,000 clones, about nine tenths of them found a single time. The ten largest clones capture roughly 3.5% of the sample. The treatment or condition label of this sample denotes: some 19 received Ad26.COV2.S at low or high dose, single or two shots; 5 received placebo; per-sample allocation not given. For vaccine and placebo recipients, the sequenced repertoires came from samples collected on day 63 after the first injection.

The specimen comprised peripheral blood, sampled in a trial of Ad26.COV2.S vaccine versus placebo. The receptors come from a person aged 18-60 years who received the Ad26.COV2.S COVID-19 vaccine or a placebo.

The V call is TRBV12-3 or TRBV12-4, the J call TRBJ1-2, with 10 bases lining up with TRBD1. The CDR3 covers 13 residues. The V and J ends lost 6 bases and 8 bases, in that order; junction bases with no gene match: 6. CDR3: CASSWDRGSGYTF. In DNA form, the CDR3 reads TGTGCCAGCAGCTGGGACAGGGGTAGCGGCTACACCTTC.

The chain has TRBV29-1 and TRBJ2-7; 10 bases line up with TRBD2. The CDR3 covers 12 residues. Unmatched junction bases numbered 0, after V lost 4 bases and J lost 3 bases. Germline CDR1 SQVTM, CDR2 ANQGSEA. The CDR3 sequence: CSVVAGGYEQYF. The CDR3 nucleotides are TGCAGCGTTGTAGCGGGGGGCTACGAGCAGTACTTC.

This clone occurred once. The V call is TRBV2, the J call TRBJ1-3; 7 bases align to TRBD1. CDR3 length equals 18 residues. From germline, CDR1 is SNHLY and CDR2 FYNNEI. Germline trimming cut 5 bases from V and 0 bases from J; bases unmatched to any gene: 13. The chain's CDR3 is CASSSIPTGTSSGNTIYF. In DNA form, the CDR3 reads TGTGCCAGCAGTTCCATACCGACAGGGACATCCTCTGGAAACACCATATATTTT.

This chain connects TRBV2 to TRBJ2-3; tentatively, D is TRBD1 or TRBD2 (5 bases each). CDR3 size: 16 residues. The germline V and J ends were trimmed by 8 bases and 0 bases, with 18 bases remaining between them. Germline assignment: CDR1 SNHLY and CDR2 FYNNEI. CDR3 coding DNA: TGTGCCAGCGGTGGGGGTCCGACCCGTAGCACAGATACGCAGTATTTT. The encoded protein is CASGGGPTRSTDTQYF.

The gene calls are TRBV11-3 and TRBJ2-5; D gene uncertain. Germline V gene data show CDR1 as SGHNT and CDR2 as YENEEA. Trimming removed 4 bases at V and 1 base at J, with 7 bases between. The CDR3 is 13 residues long. The CDR3 DNA reads as TGTGCCAGCAGCTCGGGTCCCCAAGAGACCCAGTACTTC. As protein: CASSSGPQETQYF.

This chain links TRBV4-1 with TRBJ1-4; D uncertain. V lost 3 bases to trimming and J lost 2 bases, with 16 bases between them. The CDR3 runs 17 residues. Looked up from germline, CDR1 is MGHRA and CDR2 is YSYEKL. The CDR3 nucleotides read TGCGCCAGCAGCCACGGCCGCAGGATAGAGACTAATGAAAAACTGTTTTTT. Amino acid sequence: CASSHGRRIETNEKLFF.

This CDR3 reads CASPDWGDEQYF. CDR3 nucleotide sequence: TGTGCCAGCCCCGACTGGGGTGACGAGCAGTACTTC. The chain joins TRBV5-8 to TRBJ2-7, with no clear D. The length of the CDR3 is 12 residues. Germline-derived CDR1 and CDR2 are SGHTS and YDEGEE. V gave up 7 bases and J gave up 5 bases, with 13 bases separating them.

The rearrangement links TRBV3-1 (or the pseudogene TRBV3-2) to TRBJ2-1; D may be TRBD1 or TRBD2 (5 bases each). Trimming took off 4 bases at V and 0 bases at J, with 13 bases between the two ends. The CDR3 is 16 amino acids. Per germline, CDR1 LGHDT and CDR2 YNNKEL (reference sequence). CDR3: CASSPDRGASYNEQFF. Here the CDR3 DNA reads TGTGCCAGCAGCCCCGACCGAGGGGCCTCCTACAATGAGCAGTTCTTC.

The chain carries TRBV11-2 and TRBJ2-3, with D perhaps TRBD1 (6 bases). V lost 2 bases and J lost 4, with 16 bases in between. The CDR3 loop spans 16 amino acids. Per germline, CDR1 SGHAT and CDR2 FQNNGV. The CDR3 loop is CASSLHQGIVSDTQYF. The CDR3 DNA is TGTGCCAGCAGCTTACACCAGGGGATCGTTTCAGATACGCAGTATTTT.

The rearrangement uses TRBV9 and TRBJ1-2; the match to TRBD1 covers 7 bases. Germline CDR1 reads SGDLS; CDR2 reads YYNGEE. V dropped 3 bases and J dropped 4; count of bases not matched to a gene: 6. The CDR3 is 14 residues long. The CDR3 here is CASSAGGGSYGYTF. CDR3 coding DNA: TGTGCCAGCAGCGCAGGGGGAGGAAGCTATGGCTACACCTTC.

J is TRBJ2-7 and V is TRBV19, with 10 bases identical to TRBD2. From germline, CDR1 is LNHDA and CDR2 SQIVND (reference sequence). CDR3 size: 15 residues. J lost 1 base, V lost 6 bases, and 6 bases had no gene match. The CDR3 region has the DNA TGTGCCAGTAGCTGGACTAGCGGAGGATCCTACGAGCAGTACTTC. The encoded protein is CASSWTSGGSYEQYF.

V gene TRBV11-2 combines with J gene TRBJ2-1; the match to TRBD2 covers 11 bases. Germline CDR1 is SGHAT and CDR2 is FQNNGV. After removal of 1 base from V and 10 bases from J, the junction contained 9 bases not matched to a gene. The CDR3 is made up of 16 amino acids. DNA for the CDR3: TGTGCCAGCAGCTTAGGACTAGCGGGGCCCTATGCGGAGCAGTTCTTC. Amino acid sequence: CASSLGLAGPYAEQFF.

The CDR3 here is CASSPQANTEAFF. In nucleotides, the CDR3 is TGTGCCAGCTCACCACAGGCGAACACTGAAGCTTTCTTT. This chain uses TRBV18 with TRBJ1-1; D ambiguous. Germline CDR1 and CDR2: KGHSH and LQKENI. There are 13 residues in the CDR3. The V end was cut by 1 base, the J end by 1 base, with 4 bases between.

The V call is TRBV5-5, the J call TRBJ2-7, with D tentatively TRBD1 or TRBD2 (5 bases each). CDR1 and CDR2 from the germline V gene are SGHKS and YYEKEE (reference sequence). This CDR3 has 12 residues. Trimming removed 2 bases at V and 12 bases at J, with 15 bases between. This CDR3 is CASSLGEKSWYF. CDR3 sequence (DNA): TGTGCCAGCAGCTTAGGGGAGAAGTCGTGGTACTTC.

The rearrangement uses TRBV27 and TRBJ1-5; D is perhaps TRBD1 (5 bases). This CDR3 has 17 residues. Germline CDR1 reads MNHEY; CDR2 reads SMNVEV (reference sequence). V lost 2 bases to trimming and J lost 1 base, with 15 bases between them. CDR3 coding DNA: TGTGCCAGCAGTTTAAACTCCCCCGGGGCAAGCAATCAGCCCCAGCATTTT. Amino acid sequence: CASSLNSPGASNQPQHF.

The CDR3 spells CASSKRWGGTQYF. The CDR3 DNA is TGTGCCAGCAGCAAGCGATGGGGGGGTACGCAGTATTTT. The chain recombines TRBV27 with TRBJ2-3, with 7 bases aligning to TRBD2. This CDR3 is built from 13 residues. Germline trimming cut 6 bases from V and 8 bases from J; bases unmatched to any gene: 8. The germline V gene encodes CDR1 MNHEY and CDR2 SMNVEV (reference sequence).

This sequence joins TRBV2 and TRBJ1-1; TRBD1 might be the D (6 bases). CDR1 and CDR2 (germline): SNHLY, FYNNEI. This CDR3 spans 14 amino acids. Trimming removed 5 bases at V and 5 bases at J, with 15 bases between. The chain's CDR3 is CASSSPRGLTEAFF. DNA of the CDR3: TGTGCCAGCAGTTCCCCTCGGGGGCTAACTGAAGCTTTCTTT.

The genes are TRBV10-3 and TRBJ2-5; 7 bases map to TRBD1. This CDR3 region has 16 residues. With 3 bases clipped from V and 5 bases from J, the junction kept 12 bases outside the gene matches. Per germline, CDR1 ENHRY and CDR2 SYGVKD. This CDR3 is CAISDPGDRGRETQYF. The DNA of the CDR3 is TGTGCCATCAGTGACCCTGGGGACAGAGGAAGGGAGACCCAGTACTTC.

This clone has only one observation. V and J are TRBV25-1 and TRBJ2-7; 13 nucleotides line up with TRBD2. Trimming removed 5 bases from V and 4 bases from J; junction bases left unmatched: 8. Germline CDR1 reads MGHDK; CDR2 reads SYGVNS. The CDR3 length is 16 residues. In nucleotides, the CDR3 is TGTGCCAGCAGTTACGGACTAGCGGGGGCTAAATACGAGCAGTACTTC. This codes for CASSYGLAGAKYEQYF.